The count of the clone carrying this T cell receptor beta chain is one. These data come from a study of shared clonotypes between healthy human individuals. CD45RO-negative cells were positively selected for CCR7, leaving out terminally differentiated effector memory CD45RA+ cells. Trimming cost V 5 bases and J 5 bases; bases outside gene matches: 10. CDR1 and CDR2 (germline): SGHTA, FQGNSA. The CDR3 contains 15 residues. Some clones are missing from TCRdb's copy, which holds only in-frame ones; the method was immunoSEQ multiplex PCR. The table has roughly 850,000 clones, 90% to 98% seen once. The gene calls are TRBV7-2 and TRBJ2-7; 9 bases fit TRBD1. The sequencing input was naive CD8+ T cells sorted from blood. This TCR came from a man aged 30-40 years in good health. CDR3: CASSPGGTGRDEQYF. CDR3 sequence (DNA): TGTGCCAGCAGCCCCGGGGGGACAGGGCGGGACGAGCAGTACTTC.